There are a few counts of the clone carrying this TCR beta chain. Its antigen is not known. Other DNA sequences in this sample translate to the same CDR3. These data are taken from a study of cytomegalovirus exposure and HLA in healthy donors. The overall study: Early release data held about 92 million unique TCRs from HLA-typed donors.

Per the germline V gene, CDR1 is SGDLS and CDR2 is YYNGEE. V was trimmed by 1 base and J by 7 bases, leaving 6 bases between them. The CDR3 is 13 residues long. Primers: 60 Vbeta forward and 13 Jbeta reverse. Clones were read by immunoSEQ multiplex PCR, and TCRdb kept only the in-frame ones, dropping some. The top ten clones hold over 10% of a sample with about 80,000 clones, around 79% of them seen once. Study findings and constraints: Being indistinguishable, some V segments were excluded, TRBV6-2 and TRBV6-3 among them. Association of a missense DCLRE1C variant with TCR beta V- and J-gene trimming was reported in a later analysis.

Healthy bone marrow donors supplied every sample. This chain joins TRBV9 and TRBJ1-6; possibly TRBD1 for D (6 bases). Material: PBMCs. The sequence was collected from a human donor in good health. The CDR3, as DNA: TGTGCCAGCAGCGTAACAGGGAATTCACCCCTCCACTTT. Its protein product is CASSVTGNSPLHF.